This T cell receptor (beta chain) was identified during a study of regulatory T cells in long-lasting Graves disease. CDR3-region Arm-PCR and iRepertoire HTBI primers produced the TCR beta libraries. One entry per CDR3 protein, called by TCRdb with MiXCR from the multiplex PCR reads. The sample has approximately 440,000 distinct CDR3 sequences; 20% to 25% are singletons. The CDR3 extends over 12 amino acids. The V end was cut by 5 bases, the J end by 3 bases, with 6 bases between. Germline V lookup: CDR1 SGHAT, CDR2 FQNNGV. Only a few counts were recorded for this clonotype. Stated time point: persistent/refractory GD, antithyroid drugs over 5 years with positive TRAb. PBMC-extracted RNA yielded the TCR library.

Sequences were derived from peripheral blood mononuclear cells (PBMCs), sampled when the disease was refractory, from a patient treated with antithyroid drugs. This receptor was identified in a female donor with Graves disease. The chain carries TRBV11-2 and TRBJ2-3; D remains ambiguous. As DNA, the CDR3 is TGTGCCAGCAGCCCGGCTACAGATACGCAGTATTTT. Amino acids: CASSPATDTQYF.